Reported below is one TCR beta chain. As yet, its antigen is unknown. The record originates from a study of cytomegalovirus exposure and HLA in healthy donors. Study results and caveats: Researchers reportedly found TCR beta sequences accurately predicted most subjects' HLA-A and HLA-B alleles. Many donors shared some public TCRs, even though most TCR sequences were rare. Beyond CMV serostatus, there was no information to go on about immune exposure.

Trimming shortened V by 1 base and J by 0 bases, and 13 bases separated the two germline ends. This CDR3 comprises 16 residues. 60 Vbeta and 13 Jbeta primers were used in PCR. The protocol was immunoSEQ multiplex PCR, while the TCRdb copy is restricted to in-frame clones and leaves out a portion. The top ten clones hold around 1.2% of a sample with around 120,000 clones, 83% of them seen once. The chain carries TRBV23-1 and TRBJ2-7; D gene ambiguous. TRBV23-1 belongs to the ORF category, with a function that is uncertain. The specimen sequenced was PBMCs. This clonotype was obtained from a girl aged 2-10 years in good health and CMV-seronegative. The CDR3: CASSQLGNSRSYEQYF. Written as DNA, the CDR3 is TGCGCCAGCAGTCAATTGGGCAACAGCCGCTCCTACGAGCAGTACTTC.